One sample yielded the 6 T cell receptor beta chains listed below, sequenced in a study of T cells in Graves' hyperthyroidism and ophthalmopathy. TCR beta CDR3 regions were amplified from RNA transcripts. The HTBI set primed first-round TCR CDR3 RT-PCR. From the multiplex PCR reads, TCRdb called clonotypes with MiXCR, one entry per CDR3 protein. The sample consists of roughly 710,000 distinct CDR3 sequences, roughly 32% of them appearing once. The sequenced sample consisted of blood. These receptors originate from a middle-aged woman with Graves' hyperthyroidism.

This clonotype was observed at least ten times. The chain joins TRBV10-3 to TRBJ2-2, with TRBD1 identical over 7 bases. CDR1 is ENHRY and CDR2 is SYGVKD in the germline V gene. The V gene end was trimmed by 5 bases and the J gene end by 6 bases; junction bases not matched to a gene: 6. The CDR3 consists of 14 residues. The CDR3 DNA sequence: TGTGCCATCAGTTACAGGGGAGAGTCCGGGGAGCTGTTTTTT. Translation gives CAISYRGESGELFF.

This chain links TRBV12-3 or TRBV12-4 with TRBJ2-5; TRBD1 might be the D (6 bases). This CDR3 comprises 15 residues. The germline V and J ends were trimmed by 7 bases and 5 bases, with 20 bases remaining between them. DNA of the CDR3: TGTGCCAGCAACGTTATGCAGGGGTGGGAGGAGACCCAGTACTTC. The encoded protein is CASNVMQGWEETQYF.

This clonotype was detected ten times or more. The chain carries TRBV3-1 and TRBJ1-1; tentatively, D is TRBD1 (5 bases). The germline V and J ends were trimmed by 4 bases and 4 bases, with 10 bases remaining between them. The CDR3 is made up of 13 amino acids. Germline V CDR1 and CDR2: LGHDT, YNNKEL (reference sequence). DNA of the CDR3: TGTGCCAGCAGCCCCCGACAGAGCACTGAAGCTTTCTTT. Translating gives CASSPRQSTEAFF.

This clonotype came up many times. The chain couples TRBV6-4 to TRBJ1-5; maybe TRBD1 (6 bases). V lost 3 bases and J 6 bases, leaving 15 bases between the germline ends. Germline lookup yields CDR1 MRHNA and CDR2 SNTAGT. The CDR3 has 15 amino acids. DNA of the CDR3: TGTGCCAGCAGTGAACAAGGGGGTGGTGGTCAGCCCCAGCATTTT. Translated: CASSEQGGGGQPQHF.

The chain links TRBV2 to TRBJ2-1; D is undetermined. Germline CDR1 and CDR2: SNHLY and FYNNEI. The CDR3 extends over 14 amino acids. The V gene lost 8 bases and the J gene lost 8 bases, with 19 bases spanning the gap. As DNA, the CDR3 is TGTGCCAGCGGTCCCTCCGGTTTTAGGGATGAGCAGTTCTTC. As protein: CASGPSGFRDEQFF.

This clonotype has only one observation. The rearrangement links TRBV10-3 to TRBJ1-4, with D unresolved. The germline V gene has CDR1 ENHRY and CDR2 SYGVKD. V dropped 2 bases and J dropped 9 bases, with 13 bases sitting between them. The CDR3 covers 14 residues. CDR3 region: CAISEARLIKKLFF. The DNA of the CDR3 is TGTGCCATCAGTGAGGCCAGGTTAATAAAAAAACTGTTTTTT.